This T cell receptor (beta chain) was observed in a study of blood T cells in healthy people across ages. J lost 3 bases, V lost 4 bases, and 8 bases had no gene match. The germline V gene has CDR1 MGHDK and CDR2 SYGVNS. The CDR3 runs 16 residues. Study-level findings and limits: Investigators viewed diversity estimates from one million T cells as underestimates, the study reported.

About this clonotype: Its antigen is not known.

Sample-barcoded 5' priming and a J-beta primer mix drove a second PCR of 7 to 11 cycles. TCRdb re-called the 5' RACE reads with MiXCR, one entry per CDR3 protein. The sample yields 1.8 million or so distinct CDR3 sequences, around 42% seen once. This TCR derives from a human donor in good health. The chain has TRBV25-1 and TRBJ1-2, with 10 bases matching TRBD1. Sample: blood. CDR3 in amino acids: CASSGRQGAHDYGYTF. The CDR3 region has the DNA TGTGCCAGCAGTGGCCGACAGGGGGCGCATGACTATGGCTACACCTTC.